The 30 T cell receptor beta chains presented below share a single source sample, sequenced in a study of blood T cell repertoires in COVID-19. Clones were read by immunoSEQ multiplex PCR, and TCRdb kept only the in-frame ones, dropping some. The data show about 220,000 clones, approximately 85% seen once. The source material was peripheral blood. The receptors derive from a woman in her seventies with COVID-19, enrolled during active disease.

The chain joins TRBV27 to TRBJ1-2; 11 bases align to TRBD1. The germline V gene has CDR1 MNHEY and CDR2 SMNVEV (reference sequence). The CDR3 sequence is 15 residues long. V was clipped by 8 bases and J by 7 bases; unmatched bases: 12. In DNA form, the CDR3 reads TGTGCCAGCTCAACCCTCGGACAGGGGGCTAGTGGCTACACCTTC. It yields the protein CASSTLGQGASGYTF.

The V gene is TRBV24-1, the J gene TRBJ2-6, with 7 positions matching TRBD1. This CDR3 is built from 16 residues. Germline V gene lookup returns CDR1 KGHDR and CDR2 SFDVKD. The V gene end was trimmed by 3 bases and the J gene end by 2 bases; junction bases not matched to a gene: 3. The CDR3 nucleotides are TGTGCCACCAGTGATATCACAGGGGCTGGGGCCAACGTCCTGACTTTC. Amino acid sequence: CATSDITGAGANVLTF.

The chain recombines TRBV5-5 with TRBJ1-5; a weak D match, TRBD1 (6 bases). The CDR3 is made up of 14 amino acids. Trimming left V 4 bases short and J 0 bases short, with 8 bases between. Germline CDR1 SGHKS, CDR2 YYEKEE (reference sequence). CDR3 sequence (DNA): TGTGCCAGCAGCCGGACAGATAGCAATCAGCCCCAGCATTTT. Protein product: CASSRTDSNQPQHF.

This clone was detected only a few times. The chain combines TRBV3-1 (or the pseudogene TRBV3-2) with TRBJ2-7; perhaps TRBD2 as D (6 bases). The germline CDR1 and CDR2 sequences are LGHDT and YNNKEL (reference sequence). The CDR3 contains 13 residues. V was cut by 3 bases and J by 7 bases, with 13 bases left in between. This CDR3 is CASSHLGTLEQYF. The CDR3, as DNA: TGTGCCAGCAGCCACCTCGGGACTCTGGAGCAGTACTTC.

The rearrangement links TRBV3-1 (or the pseudogene TRBV3-2) to TRBJ1-1; the D is unclear. V gave up 0 bases and J gave up 0 bases, with 14 bases separating them. Germline values: CDR1 LGHDT, CDR2 YNNKEL (reference sequence). The CDR3 is 17 amino acids. The CDR3 coding sequence is TGTGCCAGCAGCCAAGAAATTTCAGCGGACTTGAACACTGAAGCTTTCTTT. It is translated as CASSQEISADLNTEAFF.

The CDR3 DNA follows: TGTGCCAGCAGCGTAGTTGGACAACTCACAGATACGCAGTATTTT. Residues: CASSVVGQLTDTQYF. The genes are TRBV9 and TRBJ2-3, with D perhaps TRBD1 (5 bases). The CDR3 extends over 15 amino acids. Germline CDR1 SGDLS, CDR2 YYNGEE. Trimming took off 0 bases at V and 2 bases at J, with 10 bases between the two ends.

In DNA form, the CDR3 reads TGTGCCAGCAGCTTGGCGAGTCCCCCCCCCGGGGAGCTGTTTTTT. It specifies CASSLASPPPGELFF. The chain has TRBV5-5 and TRBJ2-2, with D unresolved. The CDR3 consists of 15 residues. Deletions cut 0 bases from V and 6 bases from J, with 12 bases between. CDR1 and CDR2 from the germline V gene are SGHKS and YYEKEE (reference sequence).

V and J are TRBV11-3 and TRBJ1-3, with a tentative D call TRBD1 (5 bases). Germline V CDR1 and CDR2: SGHNT, YENEEA. V lost 5 bases to trimming and J lost 2 bases, with 16 bases between them. The CDR3 covers 16 residues. Written as DNA, the CDR3 is TGTGCCAGCAGCCCGGCGGGGGGACTACCTGGAAACACCATATATTTT. Protein: CASSPAGGLPGNTIYF.

CDR3 DNA sequence: TGTGCCAGCAGGAGGTTGACTAGCGCCGATGAGCAGTTCTTC. It codes for CASRRLTSADEQFF. The chain recombines TRBV5-4 with TRBJ2-1, with 8 bases matching TRBD2. Germline V CDR1 and CDR2: SGHNT, YYREEE (reference sequence). V lost 5 bases and J lost 8; bases outside the gene matches: 9. The CDR3 is 14 amino acids.

The genes are TRBV30 and TRBJ1-1; possibly TRBD1 for D (5 bases). The CDR3 runs to 14 residues. Germline assignment: CDR1 GTSNPN and CDR2 SVGIG (reference sequence). Trimming shortened V by 0 bases and J by 1 base, and 9 bases separated the two germline ends. CDR3 sequence: CAWSVFRENTEAFF. The CDR3 DNA reads as TGTGCCTGGAGTGTCTTCAGGGAGAACACTGAAGCTTTCTTT.

This CDR3 reads CASSLATTGGAGNTEAFF. CDR3 DNA: TGTGCCAGCAGCTTAGCAACAACAGGGGGCGCGGGGAACACTGAAGCTTTCTTT. The gene calls are TRBV7-3 and TRBJ1-1; 9 bases line up with TRBD1. CDR1 is SGHTA and CDR2 is FQGTGA in the germline V gene. Trimming at V came to 2 bases and at J to 1 base, leaving 11 bases not matched to a gene. There are 18 residues in the CDR3.

CDR3 sequence (DNA): TGTGCTAGTGGTTTGGACCAGGGTCAGATTCGAGAGACCCAGTACTTC. It yields the protein CASGLDQGQIRETQYF. The chain carries TRBV12-5 and TRBJ2-5; D might be TRBD1 (5 bases). This CDR3 has 16 amino acids. Per the germline V gene, CDR1 is LGHNT and CDR2 is FRNRAP. V lost 1 base to trimming and J lost 4 bases, with 16 bases between them.

The chain has TRBV29-1 and TRBJ2-3; tentatively, D is TRBD2 (5 bases). The V gene lost 4 bases and the J gene lost 0 bases, with 8 bases spanning the gap. CDR1 and CDR2 from the germline V gene are SQVTM and ANQGSEA. This CDR3 comprises 13 residues. For the CDR3, the DNA is TGCAGCGTTGTCCGGGGAAGCACAGATACGCAGTATTTT. Translation gives CSVVRGSTDTQYF.

The table lists this clone with a few counts. V and J are TRBV27 and TRBJ1-6, with D perhaps TRBD1 (5 bases). Trimming took 8 bases from V and 11 from J, leaving 16 bases between them. The CDR3 has 13 amino acids. Per the germline V gene, CDR1 is MNHEY and CDR2 is SMNVEV (reference sequence). The CDR3 loop is CASGARWRAPLHF. The DNA for the CDR3 is TGTGCCAGCGGGGCCCGGTGGCGAGCACCCCTCCACTTT.

This clone was seen a few times. The chain has TRBV2 and TRBJ2-4; 8 positions agree with TRBD1. Germline lookup yields CDR1 SNHLY and CDR2 FYNNEI. The CDR3 is 12 amino acids. With 9 bases clipped from V and 6 bases from J, the junction kept 4 bases outside the gene matches. In DNA, the CDR3 is TGTGCCAGTGAGACAGGGGCAAACATTCAGTACTTC. This gives the protein CASETGANIQYF. Supplemented by reference TRBV2 and TRBJ2-4, the full variable domain reads EPEVTQTPSHQVTQMGQEVILRCVPISNHLYFYWYRQILGQKVEFLVSFYNNEISEKSEIFDDQFSVERPDGSNFTLKIRSTKLEDSAMYFCASETGANIQYFGAGTRLSVL.

This sequence joins TRBV18 and TRBJ1-2; D possibly corresponds to TRBD1 (5 bases). The length of the CDR3 is 13 residues. V dropped 3 bases and J dropped 4 bases, with 9 bases sitting between them. Germline lookup yields CDR1 KGHSH and CDR2 LQKENI. The CDR3 is CASSPIDSYGYTF. CDR3 nucleotide sequence: TGTGCCAGCTCACCGATCGACAGCTATGGCTACACCTTC.

This chain links TRBV4-2 with TRBJ2-1; weak D call: TRBD1 (6 bases). CDR1 is LGHNA, CDR2 YNFKEQ, per germline. The CDR3 has 17 amino acids. Trimming left V 1 base short and J 0 bases short, with 13 bases between. This CDR3 is CASSQGPGEVSYNEQFF. CDR3 coding DNA: TGTGCCAGCAGCCAAGGCCCAGGGGAAGTCTCCTACAATGAGCAGTTCTTC.

This chain joins TRBV30 and TRBJ1-2, with D possibly TRBD1 on 6 matching bases. The CDR3 is 13 residues long. Germline V gives CDR1 GTSNPN, CDR2 SVGIG (reference sequence). Trimming took off 5 bases at V and 4 bases at J, with 14 bases between the two ends. The CDR3 loop is CAWGPQGPYGYTF. The CDR3 DNA sequence: TGTGCCTGGGGGCCGCAGGGGCCCTATGGCTACACCTTC.

The chain couples TRBV3-1 (or the pseudogene TRBV3-2) to TRBJ1-2, with 11 bases identical to TRBD1. The V segment lost 4 bases and the J segment 7 bases; nucleotides outside the gene matches: 8. This CDR3 has 15 residues. The germline V gene encodes CDR1 LGHDT and CDR2 YNNKEL (reference sequence). Here the CDR3 reads CASSLLGQGATGYTF. Written as DNA, the CDR3 is TGTGCCAGCAGCCTCCTCGGACAGGGGGCGACTGGCTACACCTTC.

J is TRBJ2-7 and V is TRBV6-2 or TRBV6-3; D might be TRBD1 (6 bases). CDR1 and CDR2 from the germline V gene are MNHEY and SVGEGT. V lost 4 bases and J lost 0, with 13 bases in between. The CDR3 contains 15 residues. In DNA form, the CDR3 reads TGTGCCAGCAGTTCACAGGGTGAGGGCTCCTACGAGCAGTACTTC. It yields the protein CASSSQGEGSYEQYF.

This clone came up a few times. The V and J genes are TRBV27 and TRBJ1-5, with 9 bases matching TRBD1. There are 15 residues in the CDR3. J was trimmed by 3 bases and V by 3 bases; bases with no gene match: 3. Germline V gene data show CDR1 as MNHEY and CDR2 as SMNVEV (reference sequence). CDR3 coding DNA: TGTGCCAGCAGTTTCGGACAGGGGACCAATCAGCCCCAGCATTTT. It is translated as CASSFGQGTNQPQHF.

This rearrangement joins TRBV11-2 to TRBJ2-1; 8 bases match TRBD2. The germline gives CDR1 SGHAT, CDR2 FQNNGV. Germline trimming cut 5 bases from V and 3 bases from J; bases unmatched to any gene: 9. The CDR3 consists of 16 residues. The CDR3 sequence is CASSLRGSGNYNEQFF. The CDR3 DNA reads as TGTGCCAGCAGCCTCCGGGGTAGCGGGAACTACAATGAGCAGTTCTTC.

As concerns this clone: At one end the junction does not follow the germline gene, possibly because of a read error. The chain has TRBV7-7 and TRBJ2-2, with a weak D call TRBD2 (5 bases). The germline V gene encodes CDR1 SSHAT and CDR2 FNYEAQ (reference sequence). CDR3 length: 16 residues. The CDR3 nucleotides are TGTGCTAGCAGCTTAGAAACGGGAACGAACACCGGGGAGCTGTTTTTT. Translating it yields CASSLETGTNTGELFF.

The chain is built from TRBV27 and TRBJ2-3; 10 bases agree with TRBD1. The CDR3 length is 16 residues. V lost 5 bases to trimming and J lost 2 bases; unmatched junction nucleotides: 7. Germline V CDR1 and CDR2: MNHEY, SMNVEV (reference sequence). CDR3 loop: CASSPTGTGATDTQYF. CDR3 coding DNA: TGTGCCAGCAGTCCCACCGGGACAGGGGCCACAGATACGCAGTATTTT.

Comments on this clone: Within the sample, other DNA sequences also encode this same CDR3. The gene calls are TRBV3-1 (or the pseudogene TRBV3-2) and TRBJ1-1; unclear D gene. Between the trimmed V and J ends, which lost 2 bases and 0 bases, there was a span of 4 bases. The CDR3 totals 13 residues. Germline V gene sequence: CDR1 LGHDT, CDR2 YNNKEL (reference sequence). CDR3 residues: CASSQIMNTEAFF. The CDR3 DNA reads as TGTGCCAGCAGCCAAATAATGAACACTGAAGCTTTCTTT.

This clone has more than one count but fewer than ten. The rearrangement uses TRBV7-9 and TRBJ1-1; unclear D gene. CDR1 and CDR2 (germline): SEHNR, FQNEAQ (reference sequence). CDR3 length: 16 residues. V lost 2 bases to trimming and J lost 3 bases, with 16 bases between them. CDR3 DNA sequence: TGTGCCAGCAGCTTAAACCCGGGGTATTTGGACACTGAAGCTTTCTTT. Protein product: CASSLNPGYLDTEAFF.

The chain has TRBV12-5 and TRBJ2-5, with TRBD1 matching over 11 bases. The ends lost 1 base at V and 7 bases at J; junction bases unmatched: 5. The CDR3 has 15 residues. Germline CDR1 LGHNT, CDR2 FRNRAP. The CDR3 reads CASGLASGTGGTQYF. The CDR3 DNA reads as TGTGCTAGTGGTTTGGCCTCCGGGACAGGGGGGACCCAGTACTTC.

The chain recombines TRBV5-1 with TRBJ2-1, with 7 bases identical to TRBD1. V shed 0 bases, J shed 5 bases, and the junction held 5 bases outside the gene matches. Germline V gene lookup returns CDR1 SGHRS and CDR2 YFSETQ. CDR3 size: 15 residues. CDR3 protein: CASSLAGGYNNEQFF. The CDR3 region has the DNA TGCGCCAGCAGCTTGGCAGGGGGATACAACAATGAGCAGTTCTTC.

This chain joins TRBV5-6 and TRBJ1-2; a possible D gene is TRBD1 (6 bases). Germline V CDR1 and CDR2: SGHDT, YYEEEE. The V end lost 4 bases, the J end lost 6 bases, and 16 bases lay between the germline ends. CDR3 length: 14 amino acids. Here the CDR3 reads CASSIYRVFHGYTF. In DNA, the CDR3 is TGTGCCAGCAGCATATACAGGGTTTTTCATGGCTACACCTTC.

The V gene is TRBV11-3, the J gene TRBJ2-3; 9 bases fit TRBD1. The CDR3 extends over 16 amino acids. V gave up 3 bases and J gave up 4 bases; unmatched junction bases: 8. Germline V CDR1 and CDR2: SGHNT, YENEEA. In DNA, the CDR3 is TGTGCCAGCAGCTTCTCCGGGACAGGGTCCGCAGATACGCAGTATTTT. Its translation is CASSFSGTGSADTQYF.